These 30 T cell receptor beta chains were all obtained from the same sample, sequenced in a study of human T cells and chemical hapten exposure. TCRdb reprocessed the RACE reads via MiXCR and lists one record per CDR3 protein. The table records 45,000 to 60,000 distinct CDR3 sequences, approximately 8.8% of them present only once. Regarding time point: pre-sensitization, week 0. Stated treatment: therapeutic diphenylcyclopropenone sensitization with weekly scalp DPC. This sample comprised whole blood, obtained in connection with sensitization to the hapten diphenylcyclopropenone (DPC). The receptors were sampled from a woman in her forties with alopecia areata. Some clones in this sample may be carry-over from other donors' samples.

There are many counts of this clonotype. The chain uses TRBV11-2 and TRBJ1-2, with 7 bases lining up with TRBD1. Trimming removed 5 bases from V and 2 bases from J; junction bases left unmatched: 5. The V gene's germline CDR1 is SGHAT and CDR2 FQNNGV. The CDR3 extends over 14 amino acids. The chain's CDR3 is CASSRGTANYGYTF. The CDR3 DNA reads TGTGCCAGCAGCCGCGGGACAGCAAACTATGGCTACACCTTC.

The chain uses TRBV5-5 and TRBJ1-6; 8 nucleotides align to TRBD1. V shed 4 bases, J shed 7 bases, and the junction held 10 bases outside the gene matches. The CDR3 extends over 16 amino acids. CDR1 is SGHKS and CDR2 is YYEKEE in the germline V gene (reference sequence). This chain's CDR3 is CASSPIPGGGNSPLHF. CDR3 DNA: TGTGCCAGCAGCCCCATCCCAGGGGGCGGGAATTCACCCCTCCACTTT.

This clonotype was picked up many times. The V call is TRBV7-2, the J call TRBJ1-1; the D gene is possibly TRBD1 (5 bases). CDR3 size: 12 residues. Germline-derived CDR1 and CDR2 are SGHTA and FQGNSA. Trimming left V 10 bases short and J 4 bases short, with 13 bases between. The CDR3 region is CAILRGLTEAFF. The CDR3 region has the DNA TGTGCCATTCTAAGGGGTCTCACTGAAGCTTTCTTT.

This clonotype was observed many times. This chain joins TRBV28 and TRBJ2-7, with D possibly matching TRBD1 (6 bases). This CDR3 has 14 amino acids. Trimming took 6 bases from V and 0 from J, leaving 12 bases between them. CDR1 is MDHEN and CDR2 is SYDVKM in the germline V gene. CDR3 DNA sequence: TGTGCCAGCAGGGGCAGGGGATCCTCCTACGAGCAGTACTTC. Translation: CASRGRGSSYEQYF.

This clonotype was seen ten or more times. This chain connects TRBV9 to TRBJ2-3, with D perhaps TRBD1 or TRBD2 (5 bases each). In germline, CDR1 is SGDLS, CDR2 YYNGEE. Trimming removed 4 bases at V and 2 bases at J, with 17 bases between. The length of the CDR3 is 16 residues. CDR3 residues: CASSPVGRDPTDTQYF. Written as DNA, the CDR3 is TGTGCCAGCAGCCCCGTGGGTCGGGACCCCACAGATACGCAGTATTTT.

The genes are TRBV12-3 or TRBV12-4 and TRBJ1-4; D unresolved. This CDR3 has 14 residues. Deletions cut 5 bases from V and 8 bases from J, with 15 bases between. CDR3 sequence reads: CASSPRPLGEKLFF. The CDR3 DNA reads TGTGCCAGCAGTCCCCGGCCCCTTGGAGAAAAACTGTTTTTT.

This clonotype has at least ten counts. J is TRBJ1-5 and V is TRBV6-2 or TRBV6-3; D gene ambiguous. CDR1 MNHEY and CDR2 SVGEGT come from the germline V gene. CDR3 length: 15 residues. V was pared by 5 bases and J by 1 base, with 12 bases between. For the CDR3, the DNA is TGTGCCAGCAGTCTCTCCCGGGTGAGCAATCAGCCCCAGCATTTT. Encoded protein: CASSLSRVSNQPQHF.

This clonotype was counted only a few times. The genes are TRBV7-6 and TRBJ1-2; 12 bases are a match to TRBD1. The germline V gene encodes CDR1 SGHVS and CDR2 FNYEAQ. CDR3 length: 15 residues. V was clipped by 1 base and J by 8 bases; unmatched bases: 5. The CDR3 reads CASSLGGQGAQGYTF. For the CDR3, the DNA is TGTGCCAGCAGCTTAGGGGGACAGGGGGCGCAAGGCTACACCTTC.

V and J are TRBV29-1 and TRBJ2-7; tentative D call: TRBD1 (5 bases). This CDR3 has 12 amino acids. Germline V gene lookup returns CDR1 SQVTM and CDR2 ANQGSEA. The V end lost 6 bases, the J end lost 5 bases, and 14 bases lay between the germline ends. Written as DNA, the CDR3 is TGCAGCGTCCTAAGGGGTAGCCACGAGCAGTACTTC. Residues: CSVLRGSHEQYF.

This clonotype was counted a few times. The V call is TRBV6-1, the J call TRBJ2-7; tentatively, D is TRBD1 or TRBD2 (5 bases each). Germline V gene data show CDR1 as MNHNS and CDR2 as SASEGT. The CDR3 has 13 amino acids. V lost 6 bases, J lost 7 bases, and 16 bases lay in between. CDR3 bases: TGTGCCAGCAGAACCGGGGCCGCGAGTGAGCAGTACTTC. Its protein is CASRTGAASEQYF.

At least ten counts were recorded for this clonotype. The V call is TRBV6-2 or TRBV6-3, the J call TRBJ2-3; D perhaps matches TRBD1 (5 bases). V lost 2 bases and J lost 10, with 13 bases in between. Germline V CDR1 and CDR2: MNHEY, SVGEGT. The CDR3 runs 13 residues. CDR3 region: CASSYSQGLAQYF. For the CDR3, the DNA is TGTGCCAGCAGTTACAGCCAGGGCTTGGCGCAGTATTTT.

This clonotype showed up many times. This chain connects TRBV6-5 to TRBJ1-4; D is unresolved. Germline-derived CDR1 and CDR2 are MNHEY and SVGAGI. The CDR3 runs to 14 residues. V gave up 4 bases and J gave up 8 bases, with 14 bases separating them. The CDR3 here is CASSSWTGSEKLFF. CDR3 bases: TGTGCCAGCAGTTCCTGGACTGGATCGGAAAAACTGTTTTTT.

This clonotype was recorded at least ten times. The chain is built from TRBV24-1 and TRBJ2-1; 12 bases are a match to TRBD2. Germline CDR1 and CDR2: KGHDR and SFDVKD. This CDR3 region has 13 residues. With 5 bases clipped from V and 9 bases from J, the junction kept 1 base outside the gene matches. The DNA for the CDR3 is TGTGCCACCAGTGGGGGACTAGCGGGTGAGCAGTTCTTC. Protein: CATSGGLAGEQFF.

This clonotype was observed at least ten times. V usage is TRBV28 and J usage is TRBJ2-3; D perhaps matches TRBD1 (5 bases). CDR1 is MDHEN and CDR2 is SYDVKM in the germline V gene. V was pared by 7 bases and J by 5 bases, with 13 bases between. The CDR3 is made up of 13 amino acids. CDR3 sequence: CASNDPQGDTQYF. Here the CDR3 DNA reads TGTGCCAGCAACGACCCCCAGGGAGATACGCAGTATTTT.

The CDR3 loop reads CATSSYSREQYF. Here the CDR3 DNA reads TGTGCCACCAGCAGTTACTCGCGGGAGCAGTACTTC. V gene TRBV15 combines with J gene TRBJ2-7; D is unresolved. V lost 3 bases to trimming and J lost 7 bases, with 10 bases between them. The CDR3 is 12 residues long. Germline values: CDR1 LNHNV, CDR2 YYDKDF (reference sequence). The whole variable domain, remainder taken from reference TRBV15 and TRBJ2-7, is DAMVIQNPRYQVTQFGKPVTLSCSQTLNHNVMYWYQQKSSQAPKLLFHYYDKDFNNEADTPDNFQSRRPNTSFCFLDIRSPGLGDTAMYLCATSSYSREQYFGPGTRLTVT.

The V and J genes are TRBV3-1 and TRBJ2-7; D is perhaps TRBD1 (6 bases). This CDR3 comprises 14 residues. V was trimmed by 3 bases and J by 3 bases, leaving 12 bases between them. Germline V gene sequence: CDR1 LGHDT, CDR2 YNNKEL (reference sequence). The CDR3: CASSQGDTRYEQYF. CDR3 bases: TGTGCCAGCAGCCAGGGGGACACCCGCTACGAGCAGTACTTC.

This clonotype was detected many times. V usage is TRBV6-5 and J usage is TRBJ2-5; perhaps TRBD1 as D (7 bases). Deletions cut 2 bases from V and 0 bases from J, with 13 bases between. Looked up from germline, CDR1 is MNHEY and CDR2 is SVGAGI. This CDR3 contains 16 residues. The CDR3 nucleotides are TGTGCCAGCAGTTACGCAGGGGGGACGTACCAAGAGACCCAGTACTTC. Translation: CASSYAGGTYQETQYF.

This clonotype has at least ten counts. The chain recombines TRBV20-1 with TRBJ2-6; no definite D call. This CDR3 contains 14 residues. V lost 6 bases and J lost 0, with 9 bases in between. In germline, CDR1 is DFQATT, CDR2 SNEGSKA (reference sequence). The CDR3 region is CSADLHSGANVLTF. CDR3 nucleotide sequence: TGCAGTGCGGACCTCCACTCTGGGGCCAACGTCCTGACTTTC.

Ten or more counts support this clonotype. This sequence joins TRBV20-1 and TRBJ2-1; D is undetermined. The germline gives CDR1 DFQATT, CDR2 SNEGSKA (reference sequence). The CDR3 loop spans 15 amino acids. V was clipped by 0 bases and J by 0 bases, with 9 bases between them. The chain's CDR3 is CSARDNGFSYNEQFF. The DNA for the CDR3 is TGCAGTGCTAGAGATAATGGGTTCTCCTACAATGAGCAGTTCTTC.

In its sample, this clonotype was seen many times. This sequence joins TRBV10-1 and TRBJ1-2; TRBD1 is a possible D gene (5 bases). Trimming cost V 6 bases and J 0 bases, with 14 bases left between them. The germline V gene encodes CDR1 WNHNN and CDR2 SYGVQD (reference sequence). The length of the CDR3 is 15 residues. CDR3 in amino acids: CASSGDRRTNYGYTF. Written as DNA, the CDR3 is TGCGCCAGCAGCGGGGACCGCCGTACTAACTATGGCTACACCTTC.

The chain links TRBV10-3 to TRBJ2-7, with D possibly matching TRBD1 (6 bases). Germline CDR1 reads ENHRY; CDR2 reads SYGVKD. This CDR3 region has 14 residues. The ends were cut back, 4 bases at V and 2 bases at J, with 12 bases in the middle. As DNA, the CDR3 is TGTGCCATCAGTGCAGGGGACGCTGCCTACGAGCAGTACTTC. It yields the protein CAISAGDAAYEQYF.

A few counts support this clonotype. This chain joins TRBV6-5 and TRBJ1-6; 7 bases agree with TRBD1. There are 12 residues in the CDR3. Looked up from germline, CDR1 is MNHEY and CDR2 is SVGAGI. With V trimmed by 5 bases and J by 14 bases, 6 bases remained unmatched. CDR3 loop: CASSQYGTALHF. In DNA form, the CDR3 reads TGTGCCAGCAGTCAATACGGGACAGCCCTCCACTTT.

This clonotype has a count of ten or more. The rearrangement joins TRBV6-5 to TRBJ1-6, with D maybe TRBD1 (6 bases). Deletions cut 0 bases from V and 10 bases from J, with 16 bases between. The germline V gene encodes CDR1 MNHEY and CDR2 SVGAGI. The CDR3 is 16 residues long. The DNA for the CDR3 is TGTGCCAGCAGTTACTCGGGACACAATCCAGTATCACCCCTCCACTTT. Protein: CASSYSGHNPVSPLHF.

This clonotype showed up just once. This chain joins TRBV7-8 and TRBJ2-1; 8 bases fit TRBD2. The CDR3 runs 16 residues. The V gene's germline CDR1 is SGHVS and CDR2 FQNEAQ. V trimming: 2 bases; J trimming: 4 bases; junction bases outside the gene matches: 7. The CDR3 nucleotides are TGTGCCAGCAGCTTAAATGTCGGGACTAGGTACAATGAGCAGTTCTTC. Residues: CASSLNVGTRYNEQFF.

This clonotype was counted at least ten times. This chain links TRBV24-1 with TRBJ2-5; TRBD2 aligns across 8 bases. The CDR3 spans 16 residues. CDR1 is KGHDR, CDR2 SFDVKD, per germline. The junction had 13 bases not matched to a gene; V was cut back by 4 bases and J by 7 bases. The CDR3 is CATSDSSGGHYGTQYF. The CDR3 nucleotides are TGTGCCACCAGTGACTCCAGCGGGGGCCACTACGGGACCCAGTACTTC.

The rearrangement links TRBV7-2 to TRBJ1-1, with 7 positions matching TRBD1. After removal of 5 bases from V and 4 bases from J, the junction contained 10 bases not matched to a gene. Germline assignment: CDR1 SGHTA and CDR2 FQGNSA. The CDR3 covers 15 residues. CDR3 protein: CASSPDGGGITEAFF. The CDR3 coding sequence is TGTGCCAGCAGCCCTGACGGAGGGGGCATCACTGAAGCTTTCTTT.

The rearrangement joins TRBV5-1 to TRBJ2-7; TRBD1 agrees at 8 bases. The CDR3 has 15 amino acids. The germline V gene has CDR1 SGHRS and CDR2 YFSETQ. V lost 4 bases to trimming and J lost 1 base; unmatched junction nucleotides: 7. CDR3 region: CASSPGQGVSYEQYF. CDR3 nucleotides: TGCGCCAGCAGCCCCGGACAGGGAGTATCCTACGAGCAGTACTTC.

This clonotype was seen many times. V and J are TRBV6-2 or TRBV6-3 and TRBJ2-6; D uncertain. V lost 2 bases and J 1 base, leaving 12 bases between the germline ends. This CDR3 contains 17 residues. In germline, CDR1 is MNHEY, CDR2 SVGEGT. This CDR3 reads CASSYALGVSGANVLTF. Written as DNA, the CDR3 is TGTGCCAGCAGTTACGCGTTAGGTGTATCTGGGGCCAACGTCCTGACTTTC.

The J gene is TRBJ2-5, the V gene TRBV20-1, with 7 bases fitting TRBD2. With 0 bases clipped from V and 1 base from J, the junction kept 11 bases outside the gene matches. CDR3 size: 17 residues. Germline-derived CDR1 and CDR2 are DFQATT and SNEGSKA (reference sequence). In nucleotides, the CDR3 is TGCAGTGCTAGAGATAATGGGCCGGGGGGACTCCAAGAGACCCAGTACTTC. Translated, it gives CSARDNGPGGLQETQYF.

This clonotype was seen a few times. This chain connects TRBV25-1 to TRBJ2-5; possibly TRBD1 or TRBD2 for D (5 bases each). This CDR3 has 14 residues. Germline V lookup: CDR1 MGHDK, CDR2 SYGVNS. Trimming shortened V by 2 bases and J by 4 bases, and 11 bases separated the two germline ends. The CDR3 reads CASSEGGVRETQYF. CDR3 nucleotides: TGTGCCAGCAGTGAAGGGGGAGTCAGAGAGACCCAGTACTTC.